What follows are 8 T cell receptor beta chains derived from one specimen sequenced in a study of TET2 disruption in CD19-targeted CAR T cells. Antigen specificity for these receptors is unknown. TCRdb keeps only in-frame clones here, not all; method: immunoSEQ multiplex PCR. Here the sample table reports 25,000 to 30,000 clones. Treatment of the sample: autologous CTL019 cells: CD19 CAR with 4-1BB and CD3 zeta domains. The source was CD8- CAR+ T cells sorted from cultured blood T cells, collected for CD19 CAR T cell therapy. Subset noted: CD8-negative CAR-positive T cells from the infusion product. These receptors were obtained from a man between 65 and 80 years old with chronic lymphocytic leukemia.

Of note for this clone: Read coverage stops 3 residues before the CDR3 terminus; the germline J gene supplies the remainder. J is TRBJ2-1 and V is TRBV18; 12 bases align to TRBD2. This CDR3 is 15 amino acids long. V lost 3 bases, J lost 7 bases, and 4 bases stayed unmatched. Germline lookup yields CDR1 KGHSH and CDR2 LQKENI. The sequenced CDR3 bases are TGTGCCAGCTCACCGGCTAGCGGGGGGGGTAATGAG. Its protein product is CASSPASGGGNE. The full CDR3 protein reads CASSPASGGGNEQFF.

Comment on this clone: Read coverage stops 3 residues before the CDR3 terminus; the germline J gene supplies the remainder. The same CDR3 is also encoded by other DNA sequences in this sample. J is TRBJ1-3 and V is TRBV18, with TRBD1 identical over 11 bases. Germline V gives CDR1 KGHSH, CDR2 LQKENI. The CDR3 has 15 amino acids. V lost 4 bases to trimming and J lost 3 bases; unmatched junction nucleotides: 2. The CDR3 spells CASSQDRGLGNTIYF. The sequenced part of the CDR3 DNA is TGTGCCAGCTCACAGGACAGGGGGCTTGGAAACACC.

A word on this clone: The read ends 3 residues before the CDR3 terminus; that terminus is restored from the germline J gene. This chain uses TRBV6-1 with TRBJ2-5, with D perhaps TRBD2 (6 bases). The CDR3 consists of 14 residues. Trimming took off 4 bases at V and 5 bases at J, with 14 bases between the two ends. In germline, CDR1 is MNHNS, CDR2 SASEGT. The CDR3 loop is CASSASGGWETQYF. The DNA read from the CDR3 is TGTGCCAGCAGTGCCTCAGGAGGGTGGGAGACC.

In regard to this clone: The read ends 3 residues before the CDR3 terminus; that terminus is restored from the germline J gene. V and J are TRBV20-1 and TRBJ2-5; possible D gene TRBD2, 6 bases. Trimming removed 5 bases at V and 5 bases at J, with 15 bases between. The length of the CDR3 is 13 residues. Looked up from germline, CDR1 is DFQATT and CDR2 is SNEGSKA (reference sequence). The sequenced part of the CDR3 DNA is TGCAGTGCTCCTCCTCTAGCGAGGGAGACC. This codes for CSAPPLARET. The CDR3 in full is CSAPPLARETQYF.

CDR3 DNA, as far as it was read: TGTGCCAGCACCCTATCGGGGGTGAATCAAGAGACT. It translates to CASTLSGVNQET. The full CDR3 is CASTLSGVNQETQYF. J is TRBJ2-4 and V is TRBV7-9, with D maybe TRBD2 (6 bases). The CDR3 is cut off 3 residues early in the read; its end comes from the germline J gene. This CDR3 is built from 15 residues. Germline V gene sequence: CDR1 SEHNR, CDR2 FQNEAQ (reference sequence).

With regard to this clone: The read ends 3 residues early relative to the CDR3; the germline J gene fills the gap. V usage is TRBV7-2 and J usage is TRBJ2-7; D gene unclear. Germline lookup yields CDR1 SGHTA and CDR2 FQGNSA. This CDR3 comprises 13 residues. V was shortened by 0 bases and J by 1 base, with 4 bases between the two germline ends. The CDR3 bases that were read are TGTGCCAGCAGCTTAGCCATTTCCTACGAG. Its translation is CASSLAISYE. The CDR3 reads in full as CASSLAISYEQYF.

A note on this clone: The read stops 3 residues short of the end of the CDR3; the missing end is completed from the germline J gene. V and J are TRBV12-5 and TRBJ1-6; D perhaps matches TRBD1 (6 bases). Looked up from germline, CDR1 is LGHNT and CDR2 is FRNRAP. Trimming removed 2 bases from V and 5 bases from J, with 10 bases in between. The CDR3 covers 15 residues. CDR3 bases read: TGTGCTAGTGGTTTGAATACAGGGAATAATTCACCC. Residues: CASGLNTGNNSP. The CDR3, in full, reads CASGLNTGNNSPLHF.

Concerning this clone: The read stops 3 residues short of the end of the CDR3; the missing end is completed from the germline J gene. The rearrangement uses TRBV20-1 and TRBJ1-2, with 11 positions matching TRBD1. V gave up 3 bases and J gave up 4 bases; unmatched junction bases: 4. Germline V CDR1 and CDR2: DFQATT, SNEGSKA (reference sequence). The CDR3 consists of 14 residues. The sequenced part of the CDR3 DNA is TGCAGTGCTAGTTTAGGGACAGGGGGCTATGGC. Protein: CSASLGTGGYG. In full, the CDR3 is CSASLGTGGYGYTF.